The clone carrying this T cell receptor (beta chain) was observed once. The data stem from a study of blood T cell repertoires in COVID-19. Measured with immunoSEQ multiplex PCR; TCRdb has only the in-frame clones, and not every one. The table shows roughly 150,000 clones, with approximately 80% occurring only once. The length of the CDR3 is 13 residues. The V gene end was trimmed by 7 bases and the J gene end by 3 bases; junction bases not matched to a gene: 5. The germline V gene encodes CDR1 MNHEY and CDR2 SMNVEV (reference sequence). Sequencing was carried out using peripheral blood. The rearrangement joins TRBV27 to TRBJ1-1; TRBD1 matches 7 bases. The source of this sequence is a woman between 50 and 59 years old with acute or convalescent COVID-19. CDR3 residues: CASKTGLHTEAFF. The CDR3 coding sequence is TGTGCCAGCAAGACAGGGTTGCACACTGAAGCTTTCTTT.